This TCR beta chain was found in a study of blood T cells in healthy people across ages. This clonotype has a handful of counts. The CDR3 totals 13 residues. In germline, CDR1 is SQVTM, CDR2 ANQGSEA. V was shortened by 6 bases and J by 0 bases, with 12 bases between the two germline ends. A J-beta primer mix and a sample-barcoded 5' primer were used in a second PCR of roughly 7 to 12 cycles. TCRdb reprocessed the 5' RACE reads with MiXCR, giving one entry per CDR3 protein. The sample has approximately 800,000 distinct CDR3 sequences, more than 55% seen once. The V call is TRBV29-1, the J call TRBJ2-7; a weak D match, TRBD1 (6 bases). The origin of this receptor is a man aged 40-49 years in good health. Sequencing input: blood. CDR3 in amino acids: CSVVDSFSYEQYF. The DNA of the CDR3 is TGCAGCGTGGTGGACAGCTTCTCCTACGAGCAGTACTTC.